These 22 T cell receptor beta chains share one sample of origin, sequenced in a study of cytomegalovirus exposure and HLA in healthy donors. Clones were read by immunoSEQ multiplex PCR, and TCRdb kept only the in-frame ones, dropping some. This table has approximately 280,000 clones, around nine tenths appearing once. The material sequenced was PBMCs. The receptors originated from a woman under 30 in good health and CMV-seronegative.

The V and J genes are TRBV27 and TRBJ2-1, with TRBD2 matching over 11 bases. Germline trimming cut 4 bases from V and 6 bases from J; bases unmatched to any gene: 5. Germline-derived CDR1 and CDR2 are MNHEY and SMNVEV (reference sequence). CDR3 size: 15 residues. Written as DNA, the CDR3 is TGTGCCAGCAGTTCCGGGACTAGCGGCCCCAATGAGCAGTTCTTC. It codes for CASSSGTSGPNEQFF.

The chain uses TRBV25-1 and TRBJ2-7, with 7 bases matching TRBD2. The CDR3 covers 14 residues. Germline V CDR1 and CDR2: MGHDK, SYGVNS. The junction had 5 bases not matched to a gene; V was cut back by 4 bases and J by 2 bases. The CDR3: CASSVGLVTYEQYF. The CDR3 DNA is TGTGCCAGCAGTGTCGGACTAGTAACCTACGAGCAGTACTTC.

J is TRBJ2-1 and V is TRBV1; the listed D gene, TRBD2, was not tested against the DNA. TRBV1 is noted as a pseudogene. The CDR3 contains 13 residues. Here the CDR3 DNA reads TGCACCAGCAGCGGAAGCGTGGAAAATGAGCAGTTCTTC. This codes for CTSSGSVENEQFF.

This clone came up once. The chain has TRBV4-1 and TRBJ1-2, with 10 bases matching TRBD1. The CDR3 sequence is 17 residues long. V gave up 8 bases and J gave up 4 bases; unmatched junction bases: 16. Germline lookup yields CDR1 MGHRA and CDR2 YSYEKL. CDR3 nucleotide sequence: TGCGCCAGCCGTACTGAAGACAGGGGGCTCTCCTTCTATGGCTACACCTTC. Translated, it gives CASRTEDRGLSFYGYTF.

In its sample, this clone was seen a few times. This sequence joins TRBV27 and TRBJ1-6, with D possibly matching TRBD1 (5 bases). V was cut by 6 bases and J by 9 bases, with 21 bases left in between. The CDR3 has 16 residues. Germline assignment: CDR1 MNHEY and CDR2 SMNVEV (reference sequence). CDR3 protein: CASRPQGDALSSPLHF. The CDR3 DNA reads as TGTGCCAGCAGGCCCCAGGGCGATGCCTTAAGTTCACCCCTCCACTTT.

This chain links TRBV4-1 with TRBJ2-5, with 8 bases fitting TRBD1. Germline CDR1 reads MGHRA; CDR2 reads YSYEKL. There are 15 residues in the CDR3. V shed 1 base, J shed 2 bases, and the junction held 3 bases outside the gene matches. Written as DNA, the CDR3 is TGCGCCAGCAGCCAAGGACAGGGGTCGCAAGAGACCCAGTACTTC. It codes for CASSQGQGSQETQYF.

Only a few counts were recorded for this clone. This chain links TRBV11-2 with TRBJ1-2; D ambiguous. The CDR3 totals 14 residues. Deletions cut 4 bases from V and 4 bases from J, with 13 bases between. Germline V gene lookup returns CDR1 SGHAT and CDR2 FQNNGV. CDR3 in DNA: TGTGCCAGCAGCTCAGTTGGGCCCTCCTATGGCTACACCTTC. It yields the protein CASSSVGPSYGYTF. The variable domain in full, with the rest retrieved from reference TRBV11-2 and TRBJ1-2, is EAGVAQSPRYKIIEKRQSVAFWCNPISGHATLYWYQQILGQGPKLLIQFQNNGVVDDSQLPKDRFSAERLKGVDSTLKIQPAKLEDSAVYLCASSSVGPSYGYTFGSGTRLTVV.

CDR3 sequence (DNA): TGCGCCAGCAGCCCCCCGGCTGTAGCGGGAGTCCCAGATACGCAGTATTTT. Its translation is CASSPPAVAGVPDTQYF. The V and J genes are TRBV5-1 and TRBJ2-3, with TRBD2 matching 9 bases. Germline V gene data show CDR1 as SGHRS and CDR2 as YFSETQ. This CDR3 comprises 17 residues. J gave up 4 bases and V 4 bases, and 13 bases lay outside the gene matches.

This clone appeared once. This chain links TRBV19 with TRBJ2-7, with D possibly matching TRBD2 (6 bases). This CDR3 has 14 amino acids. The V and J ends lost 11 bases and 2 bases respectively, with 19 bases between them. Per the germline V gene, CDR1 is LNHDA and CDR2 is SQIVND (reference sequence). The CDR3 DNA is TGTGCCGTAAGAGGCGGGGTTGGAGCCTACGAGCAGTACTTC. Translation gives CAVRGGVGAYEQYF. Full variable domain (remainder filled in from reference TRBV19 and TRBJ2-7): DGGITQSPKYLFRKEGQNVTLSCEQNLNHDAMYWYRQDPGQGLRLIYYSQIVNDFQKGDIAEGYSVSREKKESFPLTVTSAQKNPTAFYLCAVRGGVGAYEQYFGPGTRLTVT.

V usage is TRBV5-1 and J usage is TRBJ2-1; 7 bases align to TRBD2. The CDR3 sequence is 15 residues long. Germline-derived CDR1 and CDR2 are SGHRS and YFSETQ. V gave up 1 base and J gave up 3 bases; unmatched junction bases: 4. This CDR3 reads CASSLSSGGYNEQFF. Written as DNA, the CDR3 is TGCGCCAGCAGCTTGTCTAGCGGAGGCTACAATGAGCAGTTCTTC.

V and J are TRBV10-3 and TRBJ2-7; TRBD2 is a possible D gene (5 bases). Germline CDR1 ENHRY, CDR2 SYGVKD. The CDR3 length is 12 residues. Trimming stripped 2 bases from V and 5 bases from J, with 7 bases between. CDR3 in amino acids: CAISERRDEQYF. The CDR3 bases are TGTGCCATCAGTGAGAGGCGGGACGAGCAGTACTTC.

The J gene is TRBJ2-1, the V gene TRBV19, with D possibly matching TRBD1 (6 bases). Trimming pared 4 bases from V and 6 bases from J, leaving 22 bases between. This CDR3 is built from 17 residues. CDR1 is LNHDA, CDR2 SQIVND, per germline (reference sequence). The CDR3 DNA follows: TGTGCCAGTAGTACCCGACAGGTAGTGCCTACAATCAATGAGCAGTTCTTC. Its protein is CASSTRQVVPTINEQFF.

The chain carries TRBV9 and TRBJ2-5; TRBD1 is a possible D gene (5 bases). V was cut by 4 bases and J by 1 base, with 17 bases left in between. The CDR3 is 16 amino acids. CDR1 and CDR2 (germline): SGDLS, YYNGEE. The DNA of the CDR3 is TGTGCCAGCAGCCCCAACCCGACAGTCTCCCAAGAGACCCAGTACTTC. Amino acids: CASSPNPTVSQETQYF. Using reference TRBV9 and TRBJ2-5 for the parts outside the CDR3, the full variable domain is DSGVTQTPKHLITATGQRVTLRCSPRSGDLSVYWYQQSLDQGLQFLIQYYNGEERAKGNILERFSAQQFPDLHSELNLSSLELGDSALYFCASSPNPTVSQETQYFGPGTRLLVL.

The chain links TRBV10-3 to TRBJ1-2, with 8 positions matching TRBD1. V shed 8 bases, J shed 1 base, and the junction held 9 bases outside the gene matches. The CDR3 runs to 15 residues. The germline gives CDR1 ENHRY, CDR2 SYGVKD. Here the CDR3 DNA reads TGTGCCATCCAACAGGGGGGGAACATTAACTATGGCTACACCTTC. This sequence encodes CAIQQGGNINYGYTF.

This clone has just one count. The rearrangement links TRBV5-6 to TRBJ2-2; tentatively, D is TRBD1 (5 bases). This CDR3 spans 15 amino acids. The ends were cut back, 4 bases at V and 0 bases at J, with 10 bases in the middle. CDR1 and CDR2 from the germline V gene are SGHDT and YYEEEE. CDR3 residues: CASSRQPANTGELFF. As DNA, the CDR3 is TGTGCCAGCAGCCGACAGCCCGCGAACACCGGGGAGCTGTTTTTT.

The rearrangement uses TRBV11-2 and TRBJ2-3; maybe TRBD1 (5 bases). Between the trimmed V and J ends, which lost 7 bases and 2 bases, there was a span of 13 bases. The germline V gene encodes CDR1 SGHAT and CDR2 FQNNGV. CDR3 length equals 14 residues. In DNA form, the CDR3 reads TGTGCCAGCAACACTTGGGGCCCCACAGATACGCAGTATTTT. The encoded protein is CASNTWGPTDTQYF.

Only one count was recorded for this clone. The chain joins TRBV29-1 to TRBJ2-7; 8 nucleotides line up with TRBD2. This CDR3 is built from 14 residues. CDR1 SQVTM and CDR2 ANQGSEA come from the germline V gene. With 4 bases clipped from V and 2 bases from J, the junction kept 7 bases outside the gene matches. The CDR3 here is CSVVLAEVTYEQYF. CDR3 DNA: TGCAGCGTTGTACTAGCGGAAGTAACCTACGAGCAGTACTTC.

This chain links TRBV27 with TRBJ2-5, with 10 positions matching TRBD2. V was pared by 5 bases and J by 1 base, with 4 bases of the junction left unmatched. Germline V gene data show CDR1 as MNHEY and CDR2 as SMNVEV (reference sequence). The CDR3 covers 15 residues. CDR3: CASSPWTSGQETQYF. Written as DNA, the CDR3 is TGTGCCAGCAGTCCCTGGACTAGCGGCCAAGAGACCCAGTACTTC.

This chain links TRBV6-1 with TRBJ2-1; TRBD2 matches at 10 bases. J gave up 1 base and V 2 bases, and 5 bases lay outside the gene matches. The CDR3 is 17 residues long. Germline V gene lookup returns CDR1 MNHNS and CDR2 SASEGT. The CDR3 is CASSERLAGPSYNEQFF. CDR3 bases: TGTGCCAGCAGTGAACGACTAGCGGGCCCTTCCTACAATGAGCAGTTCTTC.

The genes are TRBV7-2 and TRBJ2-7, with no clear D. The germline V gene encodes CDR1 SGHTA and CDR2 FQGNSA. The V end lost 3 bases, the J end lost 2 bases, and 14 bases lay between the germline ends. This CDR3 contains 15 residues. CDR3 DNA sequence: TGTGCCAGCAGCTTTTACTTCGACACGACCTACGAGCAGTACTTC. It encodes CASSFYFDTTYEQYF. Full variable domain (outside the CDR3, taken from reference TRBV7-2 and TRBJ2-7): GAGVSQSPSNKVTEKGKDVELRCDPISGHTALYWYRQSLGQGLEFLIYFQGNSAPDKSGLPSDRFSAERTGGSVSTLTIQRTQQEDSAVYLCASSFYFDTTYEQYFGPGTRLTVT.

The chain joins TRBV5-1 to TRBJ2-3; 11 nucleotides line up with TRBD1. V lost 4 bases, J lost 3 bases, and 4 bases stayed unmatched. This CDR3 region has 15 residues. In germline, CDR1 is SGHRS, CDR2 YFSETQ. Here the CDR3 reads CASSTGQGATDTQYF. The CDR3 nucleotides read TGCGCCAGCAGCACCGGACAGGGGGCGACAGATACGCAGTATTTT.

The chain links TRBV11-2 to TRBJ2-7, with TRBD1 matching over 7 bases. The germline gives CDR1 SGHAT, CDR2 FQNNGV. V dropped 4 bases and J dropped 1; count of bases not matched to a gene: 4. The length of the CDR3 is 14 residues. CDR3: CASSYRQGSYEQYF. The CDR3 region has the DNA TGTGCCAGCAGCTACCGACAGGGTTCCTACGAGCAGTACTTC.